This passage covers 20 T cell receptor beta chains from one sample sequenced in a study of blood T cell repertoires in COVID-19. Profiled with immunoSEQ multiplex PCR; TCRdb holds only in-frame clones, not every one. The profile shows around 260,000 clones, more than 85% of them singletons. The specimen sequenced was peripheral blood. These receptor sequences come from a young adult with COVID-19, enrolled during active disease.

The CDR3: CASSASRVGTEAFF. The CDR3 DNA reads TGTGCCAGCAGTGCTAGTCGGGTTGGGACTGAAGCTTTCTTT. The chain is built from TRBV2 and TRBJ1-1; D is unclear. V was trimmed by 4 bases and J by 5 bases, leaving 14 bases between them. The germline CDR1 and CDR2 sequences are SNHLY and FYNNEI. This CDR3 has 14 residues.

V usage is TRBV30 and J usage is TRBJ2-1; D gene uncertain. Germline loops: CDR1 GTSNPN, CDR2 SVGIG (reference sequence). CDR3 size: 12 residues. V was trimmed by 4 bases and J by 5 bases, leaving 9 bases between them. For the CDR3, the DNA is TGTGCCTGGAAACCAGTCCACAATGAGCAGTTCTTC. Protein: CAWKPVHNEQFF.

The CDR3 DNA sequence: TGCAGCGTTGGAGAGACGGGGGGCCCCTCCTACGAGCAGTACTTC. Translated: CSVGETGGPSYEQYF. The genes are TRBV29-1 and TRBJ2-7; perhaps TRBD2 as D (7 bases). The CDR3 sequence is 15 residues long. Trimming shortened V by 4 bases and J by 0 bases, and 16 bases separated the two germline ends. The germline CDR1 and CDR2 sequences are SQVTM and ANQGSEA.

The chain has TRBV7-9 and TRBJ1-4; D is undetermined. Trimming removed 5 bases from V and 6 bases from J, with 16 bases in between. The CDR3 has 15 amino acids. Germline CDR1 and CDR2: SEHNR and FQNEAQ (reference sequence). DNA of the CDR3: TGTGCCAGCAGCCCGCGGACTGGCGGGGATGAAAAACTGTTTTTT. Translation: CASSPRTGGDEKLFF.

This sequence joins TRBV9 and TRBJ2-2; TRBD1 agrees at 11 bases. After removal of 3 bases from V and 4 bases from J, the junction contained 5 bases not matched to a gene. The CDR3 runs 16 residues. Per the germline V gene, CDR1 is SGDLS and CDR2 is YYNGEE. The CDR3 DNA reads as TGTGCCAGCAGCGGGGACAGGGGGTTCGTCACCGGGGAGCTGTTTTTT. Its translation: CASSGDRGFVTGELFF. Combining the CDR3 with reference TRBV9 and TRBJ2-2 gives the whole variable domain DSGVTQTPKHLITATGQRVTLRCSPRSGDLSVYWYQQSLDQGLQFLIQYYNGEERAKGNILERFSAQQFPDLHSELNLSSLELGDSALYFCASSGDRGFVTGELFFGEGSRLTVL.

CDR3 loop: CASSRDSGNTIYF. The DNA of the CDR3 is TGTGCCAGTAGCCGGGACAGTGGAAACACCATATATTTT. V is TRBV19 and J is TRBJ1-3; 7 positions match TRBD1. CDR1 and CDR2 from the germline V gene are LNHDA and SQIVND (reference sequence). The V and J ends lost 6 bases and 3 bases, in that order; junction bases with no gene match: 2. CDR3 length: 13 amino acids.

The chain employs TRBV6-5 and TRBJ1-4; D is ambiguous. Germline V gene lookup returns CDR1 MNHEY and CDR2 SVGAGI. The CDR3 is 14 amino acids. V was trimmed by 4 bases and J by 4 bases, leaving 10 bases between them. In nucleotides, the CDR3 is TGTGCCAGCAGTTGGGAGGGCCTTAATGAAAAACTGTTTTTT. This gives the protein CASSWEGLNEKLFF.

CDR3: CSVEDGRGYEQYF. CDR3 DNA sequence: TGCAGCGTTGAAGATGGCAGAGGCTACGAGCAGTACTTC. V is TRBV29-1 and J is TRBJ2-7; D is undetermined. Between the trimmed V and J ends, which lost 0 bases and 3 bases, there was a span of 9 bases. The CDR3 totals 13 residues. Germline V gene lookup returns CDR1 SQVTM and CDR2 ANQGSEA.

The chain is built from TRBV7-6 and TRBJ2-7, with D possibly matching TRBD2 (6 bases). The germline V and J ends were trimmed by 1 base and 0 bases, with 10 bases remaining between them. The length of the CDR3 is 15 residues. CDR1 SGHVS and CDR2 FNYEAQ come from the germline V gene. The CDR3 spells CASSLDGSSSYEQYF. The CDR3 nucleotides read TGTGCCAGCAGCTTAGACGGGAGTAGCTCCTACGAGCAGTACTTC.

The V call is TRBV4-2, the J call TRBJ2-1; D remains unclear. The V end was cut by 0 bases, the J end by 1 base, with 4 bases between. The germline CDR1 and CDR2 sequences are LGHNA and YNFKEQ. The CDR3 is 14 amino acids. CDR3 loop: CASSQDSSYNEQFF. In DNA, the CDR3 is TGTGCCAGCAGCCAAGATTCTTCCTACAATGAGCAGTTCTTC.

The V and J genes are TRBV2 and TRBJ2-3; 12 bases match TRBD2. The CDR3 is 20 residues long. Trimming removed 5 bases from V and 4 bases from J; junction bases left unmatched: 19. Germline CDR1 is SNHLY and CDR2 is FYNNEI. The DNA of the CDR3 is TGTGCCAGCAGTTCCGGGACTAGCGGGCCTGCATTCTTTCCCCCAGATACGCAGTATTTT. Protein: CASSSGTSGPAFFPPDTQYF.

V is TRBV6-5 and J is TRBJ2-7; 8 nucleotides align to TRBD1. The CDR3 spans 13 residues. Losses at the gene ends were 6 bases for V and 5 bases for J; bases not matched to a gene: 6. Looked up from germline, CDR1 is MNHEY and CDR2 is SVGAGI. Here the CDR3 DNA reads TGTGCCAGCAGGGTAGGACAGGGTCACGAGCAGTACTTC. It codes for CASRVGQGHEQYF.

The chain carries TRBV6-5 and TRBJ2-7, with TRBD2 matching over 7 bases. With 5 bases clipped from V and 0 bases from J, the junction kept 7 bases outside the gene matches. Per germline, CDR1 MNHEY and CDR2 SVGAGI. The CDR3 runs 15 residues. This chain's CDR3 is CASSPAGEISYEQYF. The CDR3 bases are TGTGCCAGCAGTCCCGCGGGGGAAATCTCCTACGAGCAGTACTTC.

The chain recombines TRBV7-2 with TRBJ1-2; D possibly corresponds to TRBD1 (5 bases). Germline V gene data show CDR1 as SGHTA and CDR2 as FQGNSA. The CDR3 runs 11 residues. V was clipped by 4 bases and J by 8 bases, with 8 bases between them. In DNA, the CDR3 is TGTGCCAGCAGCTCATGGACAGGCTACACCTTC. Its protein is CASSSWTGYTF.

The genes are TRBV2 and TRBJ2-1, with a weak D call TRBD1 (6 bases). CDR1 SNHLY and CDR2 FYNNEI come from the germline V gene. The CDR3 length is 16 residues. V lost 7 bases and J 2 bases, leaving 18 bases between the germline ends. CDR3 protein: CASTPPRGAPYNEQFF. CDR3 sequence (DNA): TGTGCCAGCACCCCCCCCAGGGGCGCCCCCTACAATGAGCAGTTCTTC.

V gene TRBV5-4 combines with J gene TRBJ2-2; 7 nucleotides agree with TRBD1. Germline-derived CDR1 and CDR2 are SGHNT and YYREEE (reference sequence). The V and J ends lost 5 bases and 0 bases, in that order; junction bases with no gene match: 7. This CDR3 contains 16 residues. Here the CDR3 DNA reads TGTGCCAGCAGATTTAAGACAGGGACGAACACCGGGGAGCTGTTTTTT. Translated: CASRFKTGTNTGELFF.

The chain employs TRBV5-6 and TRBJ1-5, with a possible D match to TRBD1 (5 bases). The germline V and J ends were trimmed by 3 bases and 2 bases, with 18 bases remaining between them. CDR1 is SGHDT, CDR2 YYEEEE, per germline. The length of the CDR3 is 17 residues. CDR3 loop: CASSSSRVAGRNQPQHF. The CDR3 DNA follows: TGTGCCAGCAGCTCCTCCAGGGTCGCTGGACGCAATCAGCCCCAGCATTTT.

V usage is TRBV20-1 and J usage is TRBJ1-2; D gene ambiguous. Germline V gives CDR1 DFQATT, CDR2 SNEGSKA (reference sequence). The CDR3 spans 11 residues. The ends were cut back, 1 base at V and 6 bases at J, with 6 bases in the middle. The CDR3, as DNA: TGCAGTGCTAGAGGTCTAGATGGCTACACCTTC. Translating it yields CSARGLDGYTF.

V usage is TRBV27 and J usage is TRBJ2-1; TRBD2 matches at 11 bases. This CDR3 region has 18 residues. The V gene end was trimmed by 2 bases and the J gene end by 7 bases; junction bases not matched to a gene: 13. Germline V gives CDR1 MNHEY, CDR2 SMNVEV (reference sequence). Here the CDR3 reads CASSLMGPTSGIPNEQFF. CDR3 nucleotide sequence: TGTGCCAGCAGTTTAATGGGCCCGACTAGCGGGATTCCGAATGAGCAGTTCTTC.

The chain carries TRBV6-5 and TRBJ2-1; D remains unclear. Trimming took off 10 bases at V and 0 bases at J, with 13 bases between the two ends. Per the germline V gene, CDR1 is MNHEY and CDR2 is SVGAGI. CDR3 size: 14 residues. This CDR3 reads CATRGPPSYNEQFF. CDR3 DNA: TGTGCCACCCGCGGCCCTCCCTCCTACAATGAGCAGTTCTTC.